This TCR beta chain was obtained from a study of early T cells in non-severe SARS-CoV-2 infection. Germline V gene lookup returns CDR1 MNHEY and CDR2 SVGAGI. Germline trimming cut 7 bases from V and 1 base from J; bases unmatched to any gene: 9. The CDR3 consists of 16 residues. Individual cDNA molecules received unique molecular identifiers during library preparation. MiXCR, run by TCRdb on the 5' RACE reads, gives a single entry per CDR3 protein. The repertoire holds fewer than 55,000 distinct CDR3 sequences, with approximately 6.5% as singletons. This clonotype has ten or more counts. The sequence was collected from an adult who was a healthcare worker with PCR-confirmed SARS-CoV-2 infection or an uninfected control (not recorded which). The genes are TRBV6-5 and TRBJ2-1; 8 bases are a match to TRBD1. The sequencing used whole blood, collected at baseline. Here the CDR3 reads CASTADRVRSYNEQFF. CDR3 nucleotides: TGTGCCAGCACCGCGGACAGGGTGAGGTCCTACAATGAGCAGTTCTTC.